Listed below are T cell receptor beta chains from one sample, sequenced in a study of technical replicates of blood from a handful of donors. Generated by immunoSEQ multiplex PCR, the TCRdb table keeps only in-frame clones and is missing some. The repertoire holds 60,000 or so clones, about 96% seen once, with 0.19% in the top ten. The sample was T cells isolated from PBMCs. The receptors come from a human donor in good health. The CDR3 runs from the conserved cysteine through the conserved F or W. The D gene is left open where the match is weak. For some rows the clone size is stated as once, few or many, or as a class when expanded; others skip it.

d_call,v_call,clone_size,j_call,cdr3_aa,cdr3_nt
TRBD1,TRBV5-1,few,TRBJ1-1,CASSPRDRSEAFF,TGCGCCAGCAGCCCCCGGGACAGGTCTGAAGCTTTCTTT
NA,TRBV28,NA,TRBJ1-3,CASRGLRKTGNTIYF,TGTGCCAGCAGAGGACTAAGGAAGACTGGAAACACCATATATTTT
NA,TRBV28,NA,TRBJ2-1,CASSSPRSYNEQFF,TGTGCCAGCAGTTCCCCGCGATCCTACAATGAGCAGTTCTTC
TRBD2,TRBV15,NA,TRBJ2-2,CATSPEPLAGEGELFF,TGTGCCACCAGCCCGGAACCTCTAGCGGGAGAAGGGGAGCTGTTTTTT
NA,TRBV30,NA,TRBJ2-2,CAWGHYTGELFF,TGTGCCTGGGGACATTACACCGGGGAGCTGTTTTTT
TRBD1,TRBV15,NA,TRBJ2-7,CATSRPGQGYEQYF,TGTGCCACCAGCAGACCCGGACAGGGCTACGAGCAGTACTTC
NA,TRBV6-5,NA,TRBJ2-2,CASSYGANTGELFF,TGTGCCAGCAGTTACGGGGCCAACACCGGGGAGCTGTTTTTT
NA,TRBV5-8,NA,TRBJ2-7,CASSLDNYEQYF,TGTGCCAGCAGCTTGGACAACTACGAGCAGTACTTC
TRBD2,TRBV6-5,once,TRBJ2-1,CASSLGLAGVNEQFF,TGTGCCAGCAGCCTGGGACTAGCGGGAGTCAATGAGCAGTTCTTC
TRBD2,TRBV7-9,NA,TRBJ2-1,CASSFQREPPYNEQFF,TGTGCCAGCAGCTTCCAGCGGGAGCCCCCCTACAATGAGCAGTTCTTC
NA,TRBV11-2,once,TRBJ2-7,CASSLGLATYEQYF,TGTGCCAGCAGCTTAGGGCTAGCTACCTACGAGCAGTACTTC
TRBD1,TRBV11-2,once,TRBJ2-7,CASSRTSSGTVFYEQYF,TGTGCCAGCAGCAGAACTTCTTCCGGGACAGTTTTCTACGAGCAGTACTTC
TRBD1,TRBV6-1,NA,TRBJ1-5,CASRGGQGNQPQHF,TGTGCCAGCAGAGGGGGACAGGGGAATCAGCCCCAGCATTTT
NA,TRBV28,NA,TRBJ1-2,CASRVTDNYGYTF,TGTGCCAGCAGAGTGACAGATAACTATGGCTACACCTTC
TRBD1,TRBV6-5,NA,TRBJ2-2,CASRLQGAGELFF,TGTGCCAGCAGACTGCAGGGGGCCGGGGAGCTGTTTTTT
TRBD1,TRBV7-9,NA,TRBJ1-2,CASSSPLRQGHGYTF,TGTGCCAGCAGCTCCCCCCTCCGACAGGGACATGGCTACACCTTC
TRBD2,TRBV29-1,NA,TRBJ2-1,CSVEGGGSGNNEQFF,TGCAGCGTTGAAGGAGGCGGGAGTGGAAACAATGAGCAGTTCTTC
TRBD2,TRBV10-1,NA,TRBJ2-5,CASSESVAGGTRETQYF,TGCGCCAGCAGTGAGTCAGTAGCGGGAGGGACACGGGAGACCCAGTACTTC
TRBD1,TRBV4-2,NA,TRBJ1-2,CASSQDRGDGYTF,TGTGCCAGCAGCCAGGACAGGGGGGATGGCTACACCTTC
TRBD2,TRBV5-1,NA,TRBJ2-7,CASSPGLAGGAIYEQYF,TGCGCCAGCAGCCCGGGACTAGCGGGAGGGGCGATTTACGAGCAGTACTTC
TRBD1,TRBV10-3,NA,TRBJ1-4,CATRDRDSHTTNEKLFF,TGTGCCACCCGCGATCGGGACAGTCACACAACTAATGAAAAACTGTTTTTT
TRBD1,TRBV5-1,NA,TRBJ2-7,CASSGTGPYEQYF,TGCGCCAGCAGCGGGACAGGTCCCTACGAGCAGTACTTC
NA,TRBV1,NA,TRBJ2-3,CTSSHASVRGTDTQYF,TGCACCAGCAGCCATGCGTCGGTCAGGGGCACAGATACGCAGTATTTT
TRBD1,TRBV5-4,NA,TRBJ2-1,CASSYPGQGGYNEQFF,TGTGCCAGCAGCTACCCAGGACAGGGAGGCTACAATGAGCAGTTCTTC
NA,TRBV7-3,NA,TRBJ1-5,CASSADSDSNQPQHF,TGTGCCAGCAGCGCGGACAGTGATAGCAATCAGCCCCAGCATTTT
TRBD2,TRBV5-1,once,TRBJ2-5,CASTPKGLAGAETQYF,TGCGCCAGCACCCCCAAGGGGCTAGCGGGAGCAGAGACCCAGTACTTC
TRBD2,TRBV29-1,NA,TRBJ2-1,CSVCGLAGENYNEQFF,TGCAGCGTCTGCGGGCTAGCGGGAGAGAATTACAATGAGCAGTTCTTC
TRBD1,TRBV11-3,NA,TRBJ2-5,CASQGQGRETQYF,TGTGCCAGCCAAGGACAGGGGAGGGAGACCCAGTACTTC
NA,TRBV7-7,NA,TRBJ2-2,CATRPTRIDTGELFF,TGTGCTACCCGACCGACTAGAATCGACACCGGGGAGCTGTTTTTT
NA,TRBV29-1,NA,TRBJ2-7,CSASPGSYEQYF,TGCAGCGCATCTCCAGGCTCCTACGAGCAGTACTTC
TRBD1,TRBV27,NA,TRBJ2-7,CASSPWTGRTYEQYF,TGTGCCAGCAGTCCTTGGACAGGCAGGACCTACGAGCAGTACTTC
TRBD1,TRBV18,NA,TRBJ2-7,CASSLTLPGQGTYEQYF,TGTGCCAGCTCCCTTACACTCCCGGGACAGGGGACCTACGAGCAGTACTTC
NA,TRBV5-1,NA,TRBJ2-7,CASSFTTSYEQYF,TGCGCCAGCAGCTTTACCACTAGTTACGAGCAGTACTTC
NA,TRBV21-1,NA,TRBJ1-4,CASSKALGGAVEKLFF,TGTGCCAGCAGCAAAGCGCTCGGGGGGGCCGTGGAAAAACTGTTTTTT
NA,TRBV7-9,NA,TRBJ2-1,CASSPTYSSYNEQFF,TGTGCCAGCAGCCCTACTTACAGCTCCTACAATGAGCAGTTCTTC
TRBD1,TRBV4-1,NA,TRBJ1-2,CASSQGVIGQGYHNYGYTF,TGCGCCAGCAGCCAAGGGGTCATAGGACAGGGGTACCATAACTATGGCTACACCTTC
NA,TRBV15,NA,TRBJ1-5,CATSRDREGYQPQHF,TGTGCCACCAGCAGAGATAGGGAGGGATATCAGCCCCAGCATTTT
NA,TRBV5-1,NA,TRBJ2-2,CASLSGSASNTGELFF,TGCGCCAGCCTGTCAGGGTCAGCGAGTAACACCGGGGAGCTGTTTTTT
NA,TRBV5-8,NA,TRBJ1-1,CASSWAYTEAFF,TGTGCCAGCAGCTGGGCCTACACTGAAGCTTTCTTT
TRBD1,TRBV30,NA,TRBJ1-2,CAWSRQGAENYGYTF,TGTGCCTGGAGCCGACAGGGGGCGGAAAACTATGGCTACACCTTC
NA,TRBV6-1,NA,TRBJ2-7,CASILFGDRYEQYF,TGTGCCAGCATTCTGTTCGGGGATCGGTACGAGCAGTACTTC
NA,TRBV9,once,TRBJ2-7,CASSVEGSSSYEQYF,TGTGCCAGCAGCGTCGAGGGCAGTAGCTCCTACGAGCAGTACTTC
NA,TRBV11-3,once,TRBJ2-5,CASSLGGDEETQYF,TGTGCCAGCAGCTTAGGCGGCGATGAAGAGACCCAGTACTTC
NA,TRBV5-1,NA,TRBJ1-1,CASSVGEIFQGIGTEAFF,TGCGCCAGCAGCGTAGGCGAAATCTTTCAGGGCATCGGGACTGAAGCTTTCTTT
NA,TRBV28,NA,TRBJ1-2,CASSWDTRGGYTF,TGTGCCAGCAGTTGGGACACCCGTGGGGGCTACACCTTC
NA,TRBV21-1,NA,TRBJ2-7,CASSECGEQYF,TGTGCCAGCAGCGAGTGCGGGGAGCAGTACTTC
NA,TRBV9,NA,TRBJ1-1,CASSVGSRETTEAFF,TGTGCCAGCAGCGTCGGGTCGCGGGAGACCACTGAAGCTTTCTTT
NA,TRBV7-9,NA,TRBJ1-1,CASSLRDNTEAFF,TGTGCCAGCAGCTTACGGGATAACACTGAAGCTTTCTTT
TRBD1,TRBV2,once,TRBJ1-1,CASFRQGAFAFF,TGTGCCAGCTTCCGACAGGGGGCGTTTGCTTTCTTT